This T cell receptor beta chain was captured in a study of blood T cell repertoires in COVID-19. The wider study: The analysed material was cDNA or gDNA that came from T cells, B-cell-depleted T cells, or PBMCs.

This clone has a handful of counts. Profiling relied on immunoSEQ multiplex PCR, and the TCRdb table lists in-frame clones only, not all of them. This table has under 500,000 clones, 70% to 90% appearing once. The source is a woman aged 18-30 years with acute COVID-19. Sample: PBMCs or T cells enriched from blood (not recorded which).

CDR3 DNA sequence: TGCGCCAGCAGCTCTCAGGGACAGGGGTCAGGAAACACCATATATTTT. It yields the protein CASSSQGQGSGNTIYF. The chain carries TRBV5-1 and TRBJ1-3; TRBD1 matches 10 bases. The ends lost 3 bases at V and 4 bases at J; junction bases unmatched: 7. This CDR3 is 16 amino acids long. Germline loops: CDR1 SGHRS, CDR2 YFSETQ.